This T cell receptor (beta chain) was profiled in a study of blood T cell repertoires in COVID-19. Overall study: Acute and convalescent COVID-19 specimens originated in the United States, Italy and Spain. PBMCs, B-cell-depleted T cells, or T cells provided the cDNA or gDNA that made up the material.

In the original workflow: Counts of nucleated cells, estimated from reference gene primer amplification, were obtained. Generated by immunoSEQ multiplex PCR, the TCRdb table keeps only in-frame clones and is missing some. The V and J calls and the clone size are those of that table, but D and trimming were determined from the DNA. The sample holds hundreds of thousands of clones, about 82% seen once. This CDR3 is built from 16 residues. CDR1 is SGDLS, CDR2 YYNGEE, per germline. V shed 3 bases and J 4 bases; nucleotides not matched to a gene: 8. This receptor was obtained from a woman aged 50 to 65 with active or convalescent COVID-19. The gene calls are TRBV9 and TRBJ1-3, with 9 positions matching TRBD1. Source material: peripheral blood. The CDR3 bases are TGTGCCAGCAGCGCTCCCGGGACAGGGACAGGAAACACCATATATTTT. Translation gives CASSAPGTGTGNTIYF.